What follows are 30 T cell receptor beta chains derived from one specimen sequenced in a study. MiXCR, applied by TCRdb to the 5' RACE reads, yields one record per CDR3 protein. Of 35,000 to 50,000 distinct CDR3 sequences listed, 30% are singletons. Sequencing input: tumor-infiltrating memory CD4+ T cells sorted from the breast tumor. The sample's subset: memory CD4+ T cells, CD4+CD45RO+CD25-. These receptors came from a female donor with breast cancer.

This clonotype was seen at least ten times. The V and J genes are TRBV5-5 and TRBJ2-7; D may be TRBD1 (5 bases). CDR1 is SGHKS, CDR2 YYEKEE, per germline (reference sequence). The CDR3 extends over 13 amino acids. Trimming took 1 base from V and 3 from J, leaving 8 bases between them. CDR3 DNA sequence: TGTGCCAGCAGCTTGATGCAGGGCTACGAGCAGTACTTC. Translated: CASSLMQGYEQYF.

This clonotype was seen a few times. This rearrangement joins TRBV2 to TRBJ1-1, with D perhaps matching TRBD1 (6 bases). The germline CDR1 and CDR2 sequences are SNHLY and FYNNEI. Trimming took off 2 bases at V and 4 bases at J, with 14 bases between the two ends. CDR3 length: 15 amino acids. CDR3 residues: CASSEQGTHSTEAFF. CDR3 sequence (DNA): TGTGCCAGCAGTGAACAGGGGACTCATAGCACTGAAGCTTTCTTT.

This clonotype was seen ten or more times. The chain is built from TRBV6-2 or TRBV6-3 and TRBJ2-7, with 7 positions matching TRBD1. The V segment lost 2 bases and the J segment 2 bases; nucleotides outside the gene matches: 3. The CDR3 has 14 amino acids. Germline CDR1 MNHEY, CDR2 SVGEGT. This CDR3 reads CASSYKTGTYEQYF. In nucleotides, the CDR3 is TGTGCCAGCAGTTACAAGACAGGGACCTACGAGCAGTACTTC.

This clonotype is classed as medium-sized. The rearrangement uses TRBV28 and TRBJ2-1; D might be TRBD2 (5 bases). The CDR3 totals 14 residues. V shed 10 bases and J shed 4 bases, with 17 bases lying between them. The germline V gene has CDR1 MDHEN and CDR2 SYDVKM. The CDR3 DNA reads TGTGCCACCCTCTTAAGCGGTAGTTACAATGAGCAGTTCTTC. Encoded protein: CATLLSGSYNEQFF.

This clonotype came up a few times. This chain uses TRBV5-1 with TRBJ2-1; 10 positions agree with TRBD2. The CDR3 length is 14 residues. Germline CDR1 reads SGHRS; CDR2 reads YFSETQ. The V and J ends lost 5 bases and 3 bases, in that order; junction bases with no gene match: 2. The CDR3 protein is CASRRTSGYNEQFF. Written as DNA, the CDR3 is TGCGCCAGCAGACGGACTAGCGGCTACAATGAGCAGTTCTTC.

This clonotype has a handful of counts. DNA for the CDR3: TGTGCCAGCAGCAGAACTAGCGGGAGGAAACAAGATGAGCAGTTCTTC. Protein: CASSRTSGRKQDEQFF. V usage is TRBV3-1 and J usage is TRBJ2-1, with TRBD2 matching over 12 bases. J lost 8 bases, V lost 5 bases, and 10 bases had no gene match. In germline, CDR1 is LGHDT, CDR2 YNNKEL (reference sequence). This CDR3 comprises 16 residues.

This clonotype turned up a few times. The chain recombines TRBV5-4 with TRBJ2-1, with 13 bases identical to TRBD2. Germline CDR1 is SGHNT and CDR2 is YYREEE (reference sequence). The CDR3 spans 16 residues. V lost 0 bases, J lost 16 bases, and 13 bases stayed unmatched. CDR3 region: CASSLAGTSGIWTRFF. For the CDR3, the DNA is TGTGCCAGCAGCTTGGCTGGGACTAGCGGGATATGGACACGATTCTTC.

The genes are TRBV7-2 and TRBJ1-2; the D gene is possibly TRBD1 (5 bases). Germline-derived CDR1 and CDR2 are SGHTA and FQGNSA. V lost 2 bases and J 7 bases, leaving 20 bases between the germline ends. The CDR3 totals 16 residues. The CDR3 is CASSLKFEGRSLGYTF. The CDR3 DNA is TGTGCCAGCAGCTTAAAGTTTGAGGGACGGTCGCTTGGCTACACCTTC. Variable domain in full (rest from reference TRBV7-2 and TRBJ1-2): GAGVSQSPSNKVTEKGKDVELRCDPISGHTALYWYRQSLGQGLEFLIYFQGNSAPDKSGLPSDRFSAERTGGSVSTLTIQRTQQEDSAVYLCASSLKFEGRSLGYTFGSGTRLTVV.

V usage is TRBV6-6 and J usage is TRBJ2-7; no clear D gene. Germline CDR1 is MNHNY and CDR2 is SVGAGI (reference sequence). Trimming stripped 2 bases from V and 7 bases from J, with 15 bases between. The CDR3 totals 14 residues. The CDR3 reads CASSYPNESREQYF. The CDR3 nucleotides are TGTGCCAGCAGTTACCCCAACGAAAGTCGGGAGCAGTACTTC.

The chain couples TRBV20-1 to TRBJ2-7; the D is unclear. The CDR3 is made up of 13 amino acids. Between the trimmed V and J ends, which lost 4 bases and 1 base, there was a span of 11 bases. CDR1 DFQATT and CDR2 SNEGSKA come from the germline V gene (reference sequence). In DNA form, the CDR3 reads TGCAGTGCTATGATAGCAGGTTCCTACGAGCAGTACTTC. Protein product: CSAMIAGSYEQYF.

The chain combines TRBV5-1 with TRBJ2-1, with D maybe TRBD2 (6 bases). V lost 3 bases and J 8 bases, leaving 12 bases between the germline ends. Germline V gene lookup returns CDR1 SGHRS and CDR2 YFSETQ. This CDR3 spans 13 amino acids. CDR3 region: CASSSGRGHEQFF. The CDR3 DNA reads as TGCGCCAGCAGCTCGGGGCGGGGACATGAGCAGTTCTTC. Together with reference TRBV5-1 and TRBJ2-1, the CDR3 gives the full variable domain: KAGVTQTPRYLIKTRGQQVTLSCSPISGHRSVSWYQQTPGQGLQFLFEYFSETQRNKGNFPGRFSGRQFSNSRSEMNVSTLELGDSALYLCASSSGRGHEQFFGPGTRLTVL.

Comments on this clonotype: Compared with germline, one end of the junction differs, possibly owing to a read error. The chain has TRBV12-3 or TRBV12-4 and TRBJ2-1; 11 nucleotides align to TRBD2. This CDR3 spans 14 amino acids. The CDR3 loop is CASTLAGGNNEQFF. Here the CDR3 DNA reads TGTGCCAGCACTTTAGCGGGAGGGAACAATGAGCAGTTCTTC.

CDR3 coding DNA: TGTGCCAGCAGCCCCTCTGGACTAGCGGGGGTATCCGGGGAGCTGTTTTTT. Translated, it gives CASSPSGLAGVSGELFF. V usage is TRBV7-3 and J usage is TRBJ2-2, with 13 bases matching TRBD2. Per germline, CDR1 SGHTA and CDR2 FQGTGA. CDR3 size: 17 residues. V lost 5 bases to trimming and J lost 6 bases; unmatched junction nucleotides: 9.

V and J are TRBV4-1 and TRBJ2-3, with TRBD2 matching 9 bases. With 4 bases clipped from V and 0 bases from J, the junction kept 17 bases outside the gene matches. CDR3 length: 20 amino acids. Germline CDR1 MGHRA, CDR2 YSYEKL. CDR3 residues: CASSLRVGLAMLTSTDTQYF. DNA for the CDR3: TGCGCCAGCAGCCTAAGAGTCGGACTAGCGATGCTTACTAGCACAGATACGCAGTATTTT.

A note on this clonotype: Given the absence of the conserved phenylalanine or tryptophan at the CDR3 end, a read error is likely. CDR3 DNA sequence: TGCGCCAGCAGCCCTTATCTCTCTAGCGGGAGTTCCAATGAGCAGTTCTCC. It encodes CASSPYLSSGSSNEQFS. This sequence joins TRBV5-1 and TRBJ2-1, with 10 bases fitting TRBD2. V dropped 4 bases and J dropped 6; count of bases not matched to a gene: 13. Germline CDR1 reads SGHRS; CDR2 reads YFSETQ. The CDR3 totals 17 residues.

The V call is TRBV7-3, the J call TRBJ2-2; no clear D. CDR1 is SGHTA and CDR2 is FQGTGA in the germline V gene. The CDR3 covers 13 residues. V was cut by 1 base and J by 6 bases, with 6 bases left in between. CDR3 DNA: TGTGCCAGCAGCTTAAATGCGGCCGGGGAGCTGTTTTTT. Its translation is CASSLNAAGELFF.

With regard to this clonotype: A read error may explain this, as a much larger clone is one base away. The rearrangement joins TRBV5-1 to TRBJ2-5; D is unclear. CDR1 is SGHRS and CDR2 is YFSETQ in the germline V gene. This CDR3 region has 15 residues. CDR3 protein: CAGSLSGVNQETQYF. Here the CDR3 DNA reads TGCGCCGGCAGCTTAAGTGGGGTGAATCAAGAGACCCAGTACTTC.

V gene TRBV7-3 combines with J gene TRBJ1-1; D is ambiguous. The germline gives CDR1 SGHTA, CDR2 FQGTGA. The CDR3 extends over 15 amino acids. Trimming cost V 0 bases and J 1 base, with 9 bases left between them. CDR3 nucleotides: TGTGCCAGCAGCTTAACGAGGCAAACGAACACTGAAGCTTTCTTT. It is translated as CASSLTRQTNTEAFF.

This clonotype was recorded many times. V gene TRBV20-1 combines with J gene TRBJ1-1, with D unresolved. V lost 3 bases, J lost 6 bases, and 8 bases lay in between. The CDR3 consists of 11 residues. Per germline, CDR1 DFQATT and CDR2 SNEGSKA (reference sequence). In nucleotides, the CDR3 is TGCAGTGCTAGGCGGTCGGCTGAAGCTTTCTTT. Its translation: CSARRSAEAFF.

This clonotype appeared many times. The V call is TRBV20-1, the J call TRBJ2-4; D gene ambiguous. The germline CDR1 and CDR2 sequences are DFQATT and SNEGSKA (reference sequence). V dropped 0 bases and J dropped 0 bases, with 12 bases sitting between them. The CDR3 spans 16 residues. The CDR3 DNA reads as TGCAGTGCTAGAGATTTTAGGACGCGAGCCAAAAACATTCAGTACTTC. Its protein product is CSARDFRTRAKNIQYF.

This clonotype has only a few counts. CDR3 sequence reads: CAIEVLGSTDTQYF. The CDR3, as DNA: TGTGCCATCGAAGTCTTAGGTAGCACAGATACGCAGTATTTT. The chain couples TRBV2 to TRBJ2-3, with no clear D. V gave up 10 bases and J gave up 0 bases, with 14 bases separating them. Germline V gene data show CDR1 as SNHLY and CDR2 as FYNNEI. CDR3 length: 14 residues.

The V and J genes are TRBV5-5 and TRBJ2-7; D remains ambiguous. V lost 6 bases and J lost 0, with 19 bases in between. The CDR3 has 16 residues. Germline V gene lookup returns CDR1 SGHKS and CDR2 YYEKEE (reference sequence). The CDR3 DNA reads as TGTGCCAGCATACCCTTGGGTATCGGTCCCTCCTACGAGCAGTACTTC. Protein sequence: CASIPLGIGPSYEQYF.

This clonotype has just one count. This chain connects TRBV30 to TRBJ2-7; possibly TRBD1 or TRBD2 for D (5 bases each). The CDR3 length is 14 residues. Germline CDR1 reads GTSNPN; CDR2 reads SVGIG (reference sequence). Trimming stripped 3 bases from V and 2 bases from J, with 14 bases between. The CDR3 DNA is TGTGCCTGGAGAGTCCCGGGGACCCCCTACGAGCAGTACTTC. Protein product: CAWRVPGTPYEQYF.

This clonotype has just a few counts. V gene TRBV9 combines with J gene TRBJ2-5; 8 positions match TRBD1. This CDR3 is 16 amino acids long. Germline V lookup: CDR1 SGDLS, CDR2 YYNGEE. Trimming removed 0 bases from V and 2 bases from J; junction bases left unmatched: 6. Here the CDR3 reads CASSVGGTGQQETQYF. The CDR3 coding sequence is TGTGCCAGCAGCGTAGGGGGGACAGGACAACAAGAGACCCAGTACTTC. Filled out from reference TRBV9 and TRBJ2-5, the complete variable domain reads DSGVTQTPKHLITATGQRVTLRCSPRSGDLSVYWYQQSLDQGLQFLIQYYNGEERAKGNILERFSAQQFPDLHSELNLSSLELGDSALYFCASSVGGTGQQETQYFGPGTRLLVL.

CDR3 in DNA: TGTGCCAGCAGGGGAAAGGGAAACTCTGGAAACACCATATATTTT. Translating it yields CASRGKGNSGNTIYF. The chain recombines TRBV28 with TRBJ1-3; D unclear. CDR1 is MDHEN and CDR2 is SYDVKM in the germline V gene. This CDR3 spans 15 amino acids. V was pared by 6 bases and J by 0 bases, with 12 bases between.

This clonotype appeared a single time. The V and J genes are TRBV6-1 and TRBJ2-1; 9 positions match TRBD1. The junction had 9 bases not matched to a gene; V was cut back by 8 bases and J by 4 bases. Germline loops: CDR1 MNHNS, CDR2 SASEGT. The CDR3 extends over 15 amino acids. CDR3 amino acids: CASWKSGQGYNEQFF. The CDR3 DNA sequence: TGTGCCAGCTGGAAGTCGGGACAGGGATACAATGAGCAGTTCTTC.

The gene calls are TRBV20-1 and TRBJ1-1, with D perhaps matching TRBD1 (5 bases). Germline values: CDR1 DFQATT, CDR2 SNEGSKA (reference sequence). The CDR3 length is 14 residues. V lost 6 bases and J 1 base, leaving 15 bases between the germline ends. In nucleotides, the CDR3 is TGCAGTGCGGCTCGGCCAGGGAGGAACACTGAAGCTTTCTTT. This gives the protein CSAARPGRNTEAFF.

The chain carries TRBV6-1 and TRBJ2-1; 7 nucleotides align to TRBD1. The CDR3 has 12 residues. V was pared by 6 bases and J by 9 bases, with 5 bases of the junction left unmatched. Germline CDR1 MNHNS, CDR2 SASEGT. CDR3 sequence: CASRGGFPEQFF. CDR3 sequence (DNA): TGTGCCAGCAGAGGGGGCTTCCCTGAGCAGTTCTTC.

The CDR3 loop reads CASSPWTGGEAFF. The DNA for the CDR3 is TGTGCCAGCAGCCCTTGGACAGGGGGTGAAGCTTTCTTT. This chain uses TRBV3-1 with TRBJ1-1, with 10 bases identical to TRBD1. CDR1 and CDR2 (germline): LGHDT, YNNKEL (reference sequence). The CDR3 is 13 residues long. With V trimmed by 4 bases and J by 7 bases, 3 bases remained unmatched.

This chain connects TRBV7-3 to TRBJ2-4, with TRBD1 matching over 8 bases. CDR1 is SGHTA, CDR2 FQGTGA, per germline. The CDR3 contains 13 residues. The V segment lost 4 bases and the J segment 6 bases; nucleotides outside the gene matches: 2. The CDR3, as DNA: TGTGCCAGCAGCTCAGACAGGGGAAACATTCAGTACTTC. It codes for CASSSDRGNIQYF. Full variable domain (outside the CDR3, taken from reference TRBV7-3 and TRBJ2-4): GAGVSQTPSNKVTEKGKYVELRCDPISGHTALYWYRQSLGQGPEFLIYFQGTGAADDSGLPNDRFFAVRPEGSVSTLKIQRTERGDSAVYLCASSSDRGNIQYFGAGTRLSVL.